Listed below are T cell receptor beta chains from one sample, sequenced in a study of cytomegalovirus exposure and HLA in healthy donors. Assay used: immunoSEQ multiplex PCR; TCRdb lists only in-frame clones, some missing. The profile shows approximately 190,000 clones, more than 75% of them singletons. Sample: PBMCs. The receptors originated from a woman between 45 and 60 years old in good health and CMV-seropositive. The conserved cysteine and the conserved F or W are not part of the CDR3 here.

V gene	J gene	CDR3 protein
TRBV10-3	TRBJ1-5	AISPQGGDQPQH
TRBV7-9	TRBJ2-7	SSSLRQGEQY
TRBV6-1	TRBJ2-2	ASSEGAGAGNTGELF
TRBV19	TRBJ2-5	ASSGQGGTQY
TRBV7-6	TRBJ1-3	ASTYRVEAGNTIY
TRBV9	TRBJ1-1	ASSPMTGSAEAF
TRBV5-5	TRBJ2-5	ASSLKRGQETQY
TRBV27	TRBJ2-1	ASSLIQGATEQF
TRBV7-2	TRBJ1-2	ASSFTNYGYT
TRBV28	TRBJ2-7	ASSLTGVTYEQY
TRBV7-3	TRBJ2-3	ASSLGVGAADTQY
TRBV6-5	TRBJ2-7	ASSTGTKHLEQY
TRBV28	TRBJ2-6	ASRTGASGANVLT
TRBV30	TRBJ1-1	ALLRGAGEAF
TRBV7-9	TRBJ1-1	ASSLGQGAMDTEAF
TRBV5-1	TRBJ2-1	ASSLEAGGPFYEQF
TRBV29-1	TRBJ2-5	SVGTPQETQY
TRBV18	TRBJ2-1	ASSPQTVYNEQF
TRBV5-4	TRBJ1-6	ASSWRGAGARTGVSSPLH
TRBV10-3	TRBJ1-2	AISESNGQVDYGYT
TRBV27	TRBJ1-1	ASSATGRTTEAF
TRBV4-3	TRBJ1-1	ASSQDRGGGARAF
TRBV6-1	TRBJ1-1	ASSGQGASTEAF
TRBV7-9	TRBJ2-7	ASSLEVGGAYEQY
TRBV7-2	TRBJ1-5	ASSVQGGSNQPQH
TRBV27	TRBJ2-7	ASSAGVSYEQY